This TCR beta chain was found in a study of blood T cell repertoires in COVID-19. Study at large: Acute and convalescent COVID-19 samples came from the United States, Italy and Spain. Sources were T cells, B-cell-depleted T cells, or PBMCs; the material itself was cDNA or gDNA.

Only in-frame clones appear in the TCRdb table, and some are missing; sequencing was by immunoSEQ multiplex PCR. This table has 150,000 to 250,000 clones, roughly four fifths appearing once. In terms of age and location, participants ranged from roughly 18 to 100 years and lived in about two dozen US areas. Self-reported history from a screening survey and questionnaire set each donor's cohort. Germline-derived CDR1 and CDR2 are MDHEN and SYDVKM. Losses at the gene ends were 2 bases for V and 0 bases for J; bases not matched to a gene: 15. CDR3 length: 20 residues. Sequenced input: PBMCs or T cells enriched from blood (not recorded which). The receptor was derived from a man in his forties or fifties who had recovered from COVID-19. The rearrangement uses TRBV28 and TRBJ2-4, with 8 nucleotides matching TRBD1. Here the CDR3 reads CASSLGSRTGNPRAKNIQYF. In nucleotides, the CDR3 is TGTGCCAGCAGTTTAGGATCCCGGACAGGGAATCCCAGAGCCAAAAACATTCAGTACTTC. Full variable domain (outside the CDR3, taken from reference TRBV28 and TRBJ2-4): DVKVTQSSRYLVKRTGEKVFLECVQDMDHENMFWYRQDPGLGLRLIYFSYDVKMKEKGDIPEGYSVSREKKERFSLILESASTNQTSMYLCASSLGSRTGNPRAKNIQYFGAGTRLSVL.